This TCR beta chain emerged from a study of identical twins. Findings and limits, study-wide: Out-of-frame alpha sequences common to twins were enriched for low generation probability.

MiXCR, run by TCRdb on the 5' RACE reads, gives a single entry per CDR3 protein. This table has about 790,000 distinct CDR3 sequences, roughly 20% appearing once. In the case of this clonotype: No antigen is known for it.

Trimming took off 7 bases at V and 1 base at J, with 6 bases between the two ends. CDR1 KGHDR and CDR2 SFDVKD come from the germline V gene. The CDR3 totals 12 residues. These data were also filed under a second study, of T cells expressing NK-cell markers.

The sequence was obtained from a woman aged 18-29 years in good health. The sample was PBMCs. The chain carries TRBV24-1 and TRBJ2-5; D is uncertain. CDR3 in DNA: TGTGCCACCAGACAGATCCAAGAGACCCAGTACTTC. Residues: CATRQIQETQYF.